This T cell receptor beta chain was recovered during a study of siplizumab effects on memory and regulatory T cells. Findings of the study overall: For mappable alloreactive CD4+ clones, the mean Treg-derived fraction was less than 70% with siplizumab and 26.9% in controls. Naive T cells looked more diverse than memory cells, and they looked like major contributors to the alloresponse.

The CDR3 extends over 16 amino acids. Germline CDR1 and CDR2: LGHNA and YSLEER. Trimming removed 0 bases from V and 9 bases from J; junction bases left unmatched: 9. Concerning this clone: Its antigen is undetermined.

Investigators obtained sequences from unstimulated naive, memory, effector memory and TEMRA subsets in a few donor pairs. Data came from immunoSEQ multiplex PCR; TCRdb stores just in-frame clones and leaves some out. Of some 6,000 clones in the sample, roughly 64% were seen once. The origin of this receptor is a human donor in good health. The sequenced sample was effector memory CD8+ T cells sorted from blood. The subset is: unstimulated CD8+ effector memory T cells. The chain has TRBV4-3 and TRBJ1-4, with TRBD1 identical over 8 bases. Here the CDR3 reads CASSQEEGTGGQKLFF. Here the CDR3 DNA reads TGCGCCAGCAGCCAAGAGGAAGGGACAGGAGGACAAAAACTGTTTTTT.